This T cell receptor beta chain comes out of a study of blood T cell repertoires in COVID-19. Original analysis: Nucleated cell counts were estimated from reference gene primer amplification. Only in-frame clones appear in the TCRdb table, and some are missing; sequencing was by immunoSEQ multiplex PCR. The D gene and trimming were derived from the DNA, and the V and J assignments and clone size from that table. The sample yields 40,000 to 50,000 clones, over 85% seen once. Trimming cost V 4 bases and J 1 base, with 11 bases left between them. The CDR3 loop spans 15 amino acids. Germline assignment: CDR1 SNHLY and CDR2 FYNNEI.

The chain recombines TRBV2 with TRBJ1-3; the D gene is possibly TRBD1 (5 bases). This receptor was obtained from a human donor in a cohort sampled during active COVID-19. Input material: peripheral blood. The CDR3 is CASSARSGSGNTIYF. The DNA for the CDR3 is TGTGCCAGCAGTGCTCGGTCAGGGTCTGGAAACACCATATATTTT.